The rows below give T cell receptor beta chains drawn from one sample of a study of blood T cell repertoires in COVID-19. Assay: immunoSEQ multiplex PCR; the TCRdb copy retains only in-frame clones and omits some. The sample includes some 200,000 clones, 75% to 90% of them seen just once. The sequencing input was peripheral blood. The receptors derive from a woman in her forties with acute or convalescent COVID-19. CDR3s include the opening cysteine and the closing phenylalanine or tryptophan. The D gene is left open where the match is weak. Clone size is given for some rows only: seen once, a few or many times, or a class if the clone is expanded.

clone_size: -
v_call: TRBV4-1
j_call: TRBJ2-2
d_call: -
cdr3_nt: TGCGCCAGCAGAGGACAACCCTTTACCGGGGAGCTGTTTTTT
cdr3_aa: CASRGQPFTGELFF

clone_size: -
v_call: TRBV11-1
j_call: TRBJ2-5
d_call: TRBD1
cdr3_nt: TGTGCCAGCAGCCGGGAATCCGACAGGGCAGAGACCCAGTACTTC
cdr3_aa: CASSRESDRAETQYF

clone_size: once
v_call: TRBV30
j_call: TRBJ1-2
d_call: -
cdr3_nt: TGTGCCTGGAACAGACAGTTTCCGAACTATGGCTACACCTTC
cdr3_aa: CAWNRQFPNYGYTF

clone_size: -
v_call: TRBV27
j_call: TRBJ1-2
d_call: TRBD1
cdr3_nt: TGTGCCAGCAGTTTCGACCCGGACAGGGGTGTTGGCTACACCTTC
cdr3_aa: CASSFDPDRGVGYTF

clone_size: once
v_call: TRBV30
j_call: TRBJ1-5
d_call: -
cdr3_nt: TGTGCCTGGAGTCGTCGGAGCAATCAGCCCCAGCATTTT
cdr3_aa: CAWSRRSNQPQHF

clone_size: -
v_call: TRBV7-9
j_call: TRBJ1-2
d_call: -
cdr3_nt: TGTGCCAGCAGCCTCGGACTTGGAGTGGGCCCGAGTGGCTACACCTTC
cdr3_aa: CASSLGLGVGPSGYTF

clone_size: -
v_call: TRBV19
j_call: TRBJ2-5
d_call: TRBD2
cdr3_nt: TGTGCCAGTAGTACTTTACTGACTAGCGGGAGAGAGACCCAGTACTTC
cdr3_aa: CASSTLLTSGRETQYF

clone_size: few
v_call: TRBV6-5
j_call: TRBJ1-1
d_call: -
cdr3_nt: TGTGCCACCCGCTTCCGGGGGTCGAACACTGAAGCTTTCTTT
cdr3_aa: CATRFRGSNTEAFF

clone_size: once
v_call: TRBV18
j_call: TRBJ2-5
d_call: TRBD2
cdr3_nt: TGTGCCAGCTCACGTACTAGCGACTTCCAAGAGACCCAGTACTTC
cdr3_aa: CASSRTSDFQETQYF

clone_size: -
v_call: TRBV19
j_call: TRBJ1-1
d_call: -
cdr3_nt: TGTGCCAGTAGAGACAGGAACACTGAAGCTTTCTTT
cdr3_aa: CASRDRNTEAFF

clone_size: -
v_call: TRBV4-1
j_call: TRBJ2-1
d_call: -
cdr3_nt: TGCGCCAGCAGCCAAGAGCGGTACAATGAGCAGTTCTTC
cdr3_aa: CASSQERYNEQFF

clone_size: once
v_call: TRBV12-3/TRBV12-4
j_call: TRBJ2-1
d_call: -
cdr3_nt: TGTGCCAGCACCACCGCGGGGCCTAATGAGCAGTTCTTC
cdr3_aa: CASTTAGPNEQFF

clone_size: -
v_call: TRBV7-6
j_call: TRBJ2-7
d_call: -
cdr3_nt: TGTGCCAGCAGCCAGACAGGCTACGAGCAGTACTTC
cdr3_aa: CASSQTGYEQYF

clone_size: -
v_call: TRBV29-1
j_call: TRBJ1-2
d_call: -
cdr3_nt: TGCAGCGTCACCGACATAGAATTCTATGGCTACACCTTC
cdr3_aa: CSVTDIEFYGYTF

clone_size: -
v_call: TRBV27
j_call: TRBJ2-1
d_call: -
cdr3_nt: TGTGCCAGCTATACCCCCGGGAACAATGAGCAGTTCTTC
cdr3_aa: CASYTPGNNEQFF

clone_size: -
v_call: TRBV10-1
j_call: TRBJ1-3
d_call: TRBD1
cdr3_nt: TGCGCCAGCAGCCGAGGGACAGCCATTGGAAACACCATATATTTT
cdr3_aa: CASSRGTAIGNTIYF

clone_size: -
v_call: TRBV2
j_call: TRBJ2-1
d_call: -
cdr3_nt: TGTGCCATCAAGGTGCAGGGGTACAATGAGCAGTTCTTC
cdr3_aa: CAIKVQGYNEQFF

clone_size: -
v_call: TRBV11-2
j_call: TRBJ2-3
d_call: -
cdr3_nt: TGTGCCAGCACCAGGGACTTTCCTAGCACAGATACGCAGTATTTT
cdr3_aa: CASTRDFPSTDTQYF

clone_size: once
v_call: TRBV3-1/TRBV3-2
j_call: TRBJ2-7
d_call: TRBD1
cdr3_nt: TGTGCCAGCAGCCAAGATACAGGGGTCCTCCTTTACGAACAGTACTTC
cdr3_aa: CASSQDTGVLLYEQYF

clone_size: -
v_call: TRBV2
j_call: TRBJ1-1
d_call: -
cdr3_nt: TGTGCCAGCAGTACTAGGGTGGACACTGAAGCTTTCTTT
cdr3_aa: CASSTRVDTEAFF

clone_size: -
v_call: TRBV28
j_call: TRBJ1-4
d_call: -
cdr3_nt: TGTGCCAGCAGTTCCAAGGGGTCTAATGAAAAACTGTTTTTT
cdr3_aa: CASSSKGSNEKLFF

clone_size: -
v_call: TRBV30
j_call: TRBJ1-2
d_call: -
cdr3_nt: TGTGCCTGGATTGAACCAGCTAACTATGGCTACACCTTC
cdr3_aa: CAWIEPANYGYTF

clone_size: -
v_call: TRBV7-3
j_call: TRBJ2-3
d_call: TRBD2
cdr3_nt: TGTGCCAGCAGCCCCGGGGGGGGCACAGATACGCAGTATTTT
cdr3_aa: CASSPGGGTDTQYF

clone_size: -
v_call: TRBV6-5
j_call: TRBJ2-1
d_call: -
cdr3_nt: TGTGCCAGCGGCGGCTACATCTACAATGAGCAGTTCTTC
cdr3_aa: CASGGYIYNEQFF

clone_size: -
v_call: TRBV12-3/TRBV12-4
j_call: TRBJ1-2
d_call: -
cdr3_nt: TGTGCCACCGGAGACGGACTTAACTATGGCTACACCTTC
cdr3_aa: CATGDGLNYGYTF

clone_size: -
v_call: TRBV30
j_call: TRBJ1-5
d_call: -
cdr3_nt: TGTGCCTATGGTCGGACAGCCAATCAGCCCCAGCATTTT
cdr3_aa: CAYGRTANQPQHF

clone_size: -
v_call: TRBV2
j_call: TRBJ2-7
d_call: -
cdr3_nt: TGTGCCAGCAGTGCGGACAGCTACGAGCAGTACTTC
cdr3_aa: CASSADSYEQYF

clone_size: -
v_call: TRBV2
j_call: TRBJ1-5
d_call: TRBD1
cdr3_nt: TGTGCCAGCAGTGAAGCGGGCTTGGCAGGGGGCGGCAATCAGCCCCAGCATTTT
cdr3_aa: CASSEAGLAGGGNQPQHF

clone_size: -
v_call: TRBV4-1
j_call: TRBJ1-5
d_call: -
cdr3_nt: TGCGCCAGCAGCCAAGATGCAGGACACATTAACGCGGCCCAGCATTTT
cdr3_aa: CASSQDAGHINAAQHF

clone_size: many
v_call: TRBV7-2
j_call: TRBJ2-5
d_call: TRBD2
cdr3_nt: TGTGCCAGCAGCTTAGCGGTAGCGGGGGCCCAAGAGACCCAGTACTTC
cdr3_aa: CASSLAVAGAQETQYF

clone_size: once
v_call: TRBV28
j_call: TRBJ2-7
d_call: -
cdr3_nt: TGTGCCAGCAATGAAGGACGGAGGAGCTACGAGCAGTACTTC
cdr3_aa: CASNEGRRSYEQYF

clone_size: -
v_call: TRBV7-9
j_call: TRBJ2-1
d_call: -
cdr3_nt: TGTGCCAGCAGGCCTAGGAGGGACTCCTACAATGAGCAGTTCTTC
cdr3_aa: CASRPRRDSYNEQFF

clone_size: few
v_call: TRBV25-1
j_call: TRBJ2-5
d_call: TRBD2
cdr3_nt: TGTGCCAGCAGTCTAGCGGGAGGATACCAAGAGACCCAGTACTTC
cdr3_aa: CASSLAGGYQETQYF

clone_size: -
v_call: TRBV19
j_call: TRBJ1-4
d_call: -
cdr3_nt: TGTGCCAGTCGGCCAGGGCGCAGTAACAATGAAAAACTGTTTTTT
cdr3_aa: CASRPGRSNNEKLFF

clone_size: -
v_call: TRBV10-1
j_call: TRBJ1-2
d_call: -
cdr3_nt: TGCGCCAGCAGTGAATCCCTCCACTATGGCTACACCTTC
cdr3_aa: CASSESLHYGYTF

clone_size: -
v_call: TRBV19
j_call: TRBJ1-1
d_call: TRBD1
cdr3_nt: TGTGCCAGTAAGACAGGGGGGAACACTGAAGCTTTCTTT
cdr3_aa: CASKTGGNTEAFF

clone_size: -
v_call: TRBV2
j_call: TRBJ1-1
d_call: -
cdr3_nt: TGTGCCAGCAGTATCGAAATGGGACAGAACACTGAAGCTTTCTTT
cdr3_aa: CASSIEMGQNTEAFF

clone_size: few
v_call: TRBV27
j_call: TRBJ2-1
d_call: TRBD2
cdr3_nt: TGTGCCAGCAGTCCCAGGAGGTCTAGCGGGGGGGGGAATGAGCAGTTCTTC
cdr3_aa: CASSPRRSSGGGNEQFF

clone_size: once
v_call: TRBV7-2
j_call: TRBJ1-5
d_call: -
cdr3_nt: TGTGCCAGCAGCCCTCAAGGAGGGGATTTTGGCAATCAGCCCCAGCATTTT
cdr3_aa: CASSPQGGDFGNQPQHF

clone_size: -
v_call: TRBV6-5
j_call: TRBJ1-1
d_call: -
cdr3_nt: TGTGCCAGCAGGCAGGGGATTGGGAGTGAAGCTTTCTTT
cdr3_aa: CASRQGIGSEAFF

clone_size: -
v_call: TRBV11-2
j_call: TRBJ1-2
d_call: TRBD1
cdr3_nt: TGTGCCAGCAGCGGGACAGGGACCAGTGGCTACACCTTC
cdr3_aa: CASSGTGTSGYTF

clone_size: once
v_call: TRBV7-3
j_call: TRBJ2-2
d_call: -
cdr3_nt: TGTGCCAGCAGCTCCTCAATGAGCGGGGAGCTGTTTTTT
cdr3_aa: CASSSSMSGELFF

clone_size: -
v_call: TRBV5-1
j_call: TRBJ1-2
d_call: TRBD1
cdr3_nt: TGCGCCAGCAGCCTAACAGGGGGCGCCCCCTACTATGGCTACACCTTC
cdr3_aa: CASSLTGGAPYYGYTF

clone_size: -
v_call: TRBV4-1
j_call: TRBJ2-1
d_call: TRBD2
cdr3_nt: TGCGCCAGCAGCCAGGCGGGGACTAGCGGGAACAATGAGCAGTTCTTC
cdr3_aa: CASSQAGTSGNNEQFF